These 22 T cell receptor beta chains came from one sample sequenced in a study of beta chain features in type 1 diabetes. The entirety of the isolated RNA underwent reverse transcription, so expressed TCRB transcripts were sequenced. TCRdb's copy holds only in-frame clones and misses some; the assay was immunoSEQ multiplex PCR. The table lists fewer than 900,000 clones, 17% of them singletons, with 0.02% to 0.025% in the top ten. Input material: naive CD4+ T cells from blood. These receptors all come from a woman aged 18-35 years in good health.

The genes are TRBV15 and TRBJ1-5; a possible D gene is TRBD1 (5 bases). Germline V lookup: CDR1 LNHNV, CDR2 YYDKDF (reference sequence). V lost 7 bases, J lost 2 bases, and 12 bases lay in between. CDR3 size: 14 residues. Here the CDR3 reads CATKNRDGNQPQHF. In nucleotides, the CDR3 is TGTGCCACCAAGAACCGGGACGGCAATCAGCCCCAGCATTTT.

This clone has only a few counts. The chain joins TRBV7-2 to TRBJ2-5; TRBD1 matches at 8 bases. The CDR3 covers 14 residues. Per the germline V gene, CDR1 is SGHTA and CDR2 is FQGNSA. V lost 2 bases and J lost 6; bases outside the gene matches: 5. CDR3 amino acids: CASSLPGQGKTQYF. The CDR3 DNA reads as TGTGCCAGCAGCTTACCCGGACAGGGAAAGACCCAGTACTTC.

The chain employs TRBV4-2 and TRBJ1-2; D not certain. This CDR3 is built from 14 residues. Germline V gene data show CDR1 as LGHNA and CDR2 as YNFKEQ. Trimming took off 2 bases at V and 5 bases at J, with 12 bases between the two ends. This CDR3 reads CASSQNDLRYGYTF. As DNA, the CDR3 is TGTGCCAGCAGCCAAAACGACCTAAGGTATGGCTACACCTTC.

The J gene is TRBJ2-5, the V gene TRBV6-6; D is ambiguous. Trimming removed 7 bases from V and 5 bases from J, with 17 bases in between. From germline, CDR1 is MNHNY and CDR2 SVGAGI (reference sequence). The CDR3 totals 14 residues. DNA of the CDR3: TGTGCCAGCACCCATGGACCGCTTCGGGAGACCCAGTACTTC. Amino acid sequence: CASTHGPLRETQYF.

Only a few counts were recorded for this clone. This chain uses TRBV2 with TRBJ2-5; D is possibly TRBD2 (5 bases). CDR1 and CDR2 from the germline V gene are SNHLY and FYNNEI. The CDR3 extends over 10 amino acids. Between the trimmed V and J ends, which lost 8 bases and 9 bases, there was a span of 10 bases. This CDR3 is CASGGGSQYF. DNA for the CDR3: TGTGCCAGCGGCGGCGGGTCCCAGTACTTC.

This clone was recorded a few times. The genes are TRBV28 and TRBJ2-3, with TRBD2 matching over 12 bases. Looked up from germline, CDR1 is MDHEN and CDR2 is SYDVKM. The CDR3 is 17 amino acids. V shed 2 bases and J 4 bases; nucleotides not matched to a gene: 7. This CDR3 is CASSLKTSGRSPDTQYF. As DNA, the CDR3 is TGTGCCAGCAGTTTAAAGACTAGCGGGAGAAGTCCAGATACGCAGTATTTT. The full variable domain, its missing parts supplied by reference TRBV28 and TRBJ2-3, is DVKVTQSSRYLVKRTGEKVFLECVQDMDHENMFWYRQDPGLGLRLIYFSYDVKMKEKGDIPEGYSVSREKKERFSLILESASTNQTSMYLCASSLKTSGRSPDTQYFGPGTRLTVL.

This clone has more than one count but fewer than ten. DNA of the CDR3: TGCGCCAGCAGCCAAGATCCCGACAGTACCTACGAGCAGTACTTC. It encodes CASSQDPDSTYEQYF. V gene TRBV4-3 combines with J gene TRBJ2-7; possible D gene TRBD1, 5 bases. The length of the CDR3 is 15 residues. Trimming cost V 0 bases and J 2 bases, with 11 bases left between them. The germline V gene has CDR1 LGHNA and CDR2 YSLEER.

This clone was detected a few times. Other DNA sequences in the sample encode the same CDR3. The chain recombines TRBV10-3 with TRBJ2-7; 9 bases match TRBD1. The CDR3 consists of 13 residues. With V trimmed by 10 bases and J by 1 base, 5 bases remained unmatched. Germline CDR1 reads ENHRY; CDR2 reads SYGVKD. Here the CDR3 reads CATSGQGSYEQYF. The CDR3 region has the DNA TGTGCCACCTCGGGACAGGGATCCTACGAGCAGTACTTC.

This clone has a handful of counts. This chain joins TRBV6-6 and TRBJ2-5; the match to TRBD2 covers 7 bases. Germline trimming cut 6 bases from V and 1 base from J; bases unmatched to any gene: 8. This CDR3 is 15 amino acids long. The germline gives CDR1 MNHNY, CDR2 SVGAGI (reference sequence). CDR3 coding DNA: TGTGCCAGCAGACGCCGCCTAGCGGTCCAAGAGACCCAGTACTTC. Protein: CASRRRLAVQETQYF.

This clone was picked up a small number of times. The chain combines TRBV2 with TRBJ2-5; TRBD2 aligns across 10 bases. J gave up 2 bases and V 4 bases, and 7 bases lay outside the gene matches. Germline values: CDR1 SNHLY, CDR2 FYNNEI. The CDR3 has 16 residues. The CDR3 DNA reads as TGTGCCAGCAGTGGGGGGACTAGCGCAAAACAAGAGACCCAGTACTTC. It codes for CASSGGTSAKQETQYF.

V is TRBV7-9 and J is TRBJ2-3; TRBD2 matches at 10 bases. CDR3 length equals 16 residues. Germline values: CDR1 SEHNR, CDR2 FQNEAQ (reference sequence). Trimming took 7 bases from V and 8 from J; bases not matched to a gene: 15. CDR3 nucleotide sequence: TGTGCCAGCAACGGGAAGTGGCTAGCGGGAGACGGTACGCAGTATTTT. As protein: CASNGKWLAGDGTQYF.

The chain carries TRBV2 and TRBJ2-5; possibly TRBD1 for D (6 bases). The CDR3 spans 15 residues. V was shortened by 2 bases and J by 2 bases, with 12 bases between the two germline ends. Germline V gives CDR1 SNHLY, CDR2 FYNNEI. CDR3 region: CASSEQGFEQETQYF. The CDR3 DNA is TGTGCCAGCAGTGAACAGGGGTTTGAACAAGAGACCCAGTACTTC.

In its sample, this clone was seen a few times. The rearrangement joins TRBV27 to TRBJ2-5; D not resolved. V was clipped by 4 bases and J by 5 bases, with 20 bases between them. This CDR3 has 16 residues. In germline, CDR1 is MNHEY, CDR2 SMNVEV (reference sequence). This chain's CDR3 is CASSSIRPNPRETQYF. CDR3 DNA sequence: TGTGCCAGCAGTTCGATTCGACCAAACCCTAGGGAGACCCAGTACTTC.

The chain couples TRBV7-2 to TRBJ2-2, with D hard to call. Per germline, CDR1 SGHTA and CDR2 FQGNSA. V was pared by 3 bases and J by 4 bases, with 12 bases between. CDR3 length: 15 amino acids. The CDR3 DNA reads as TGTGCCAGCAGCTTCCTGTTTGACGGCACCGGGGAGCTGTTTTTT. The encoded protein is CASSFLFDGTGELFF.

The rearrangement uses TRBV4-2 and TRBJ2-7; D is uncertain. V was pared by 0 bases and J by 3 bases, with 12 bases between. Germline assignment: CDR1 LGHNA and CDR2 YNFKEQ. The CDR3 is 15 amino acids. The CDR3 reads CASSQDPLGLYEQYF. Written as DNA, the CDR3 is TGTGCCAGCAGCCAAGATCCTCTAGGCCTCTACGAGCAGTACTTC.

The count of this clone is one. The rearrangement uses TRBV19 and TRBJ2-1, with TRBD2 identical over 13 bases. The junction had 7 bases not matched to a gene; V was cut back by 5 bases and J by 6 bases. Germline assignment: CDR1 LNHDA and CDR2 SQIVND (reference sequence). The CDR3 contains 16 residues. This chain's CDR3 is CASSSPGLAGINEQFF. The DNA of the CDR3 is TGTGCCAGTAGTTCCCCGGGACTAGCGGGAATCAATGAGCAGTTCTTC.

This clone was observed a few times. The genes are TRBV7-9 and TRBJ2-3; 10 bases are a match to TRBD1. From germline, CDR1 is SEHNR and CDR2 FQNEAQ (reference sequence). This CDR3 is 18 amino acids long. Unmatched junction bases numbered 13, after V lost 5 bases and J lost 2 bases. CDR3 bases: TGTGCCAGCAGCCGGGGCAATCTCGGGACAGGGGACACAGATACGCAGTATTTT. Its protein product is CASSRGNLGTGDTDTQYF.

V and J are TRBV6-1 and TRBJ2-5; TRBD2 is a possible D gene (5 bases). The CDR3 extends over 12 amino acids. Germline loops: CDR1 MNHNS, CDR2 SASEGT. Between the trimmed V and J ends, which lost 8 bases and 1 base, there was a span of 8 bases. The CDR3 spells CASAGSQETQYF. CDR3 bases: TGTGCCAGCGCGGGCTCCCAAGAGACCCAGTACTTC.

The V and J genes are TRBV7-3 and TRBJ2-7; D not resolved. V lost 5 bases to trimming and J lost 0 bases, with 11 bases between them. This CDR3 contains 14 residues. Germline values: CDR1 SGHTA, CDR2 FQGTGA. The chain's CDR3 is CASSPTGSSYEQYF. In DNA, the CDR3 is TGTGCCAGCAGCCCCACGGGCAGCTCCTACGAGCAGTACTTC.

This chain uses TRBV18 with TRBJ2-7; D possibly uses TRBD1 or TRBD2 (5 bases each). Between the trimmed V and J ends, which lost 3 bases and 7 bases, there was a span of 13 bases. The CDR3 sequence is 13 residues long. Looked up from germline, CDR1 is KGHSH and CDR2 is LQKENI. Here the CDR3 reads CASSPGRDGEQYF. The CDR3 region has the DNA TGTGCCAGCTCACCGGGCAGGGACGGAGAGCAGTACTTC.

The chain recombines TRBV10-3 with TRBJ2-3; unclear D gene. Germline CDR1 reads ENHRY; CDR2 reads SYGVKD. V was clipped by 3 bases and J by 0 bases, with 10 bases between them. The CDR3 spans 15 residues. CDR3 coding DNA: TGTGCCATCAGTGACCTAGGAGAAAGCACAGATACGCAGTATTTT. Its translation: CAISDLGESTDTQYF.

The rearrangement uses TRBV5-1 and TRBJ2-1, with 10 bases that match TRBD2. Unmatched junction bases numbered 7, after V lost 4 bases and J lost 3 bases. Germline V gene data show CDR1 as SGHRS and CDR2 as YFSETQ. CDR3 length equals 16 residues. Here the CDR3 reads CASSELAGDGYNEQFF. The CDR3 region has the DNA TGCGCCAGCAGCGAGCTAGCGGGAGACGGCTACAATGAGCAGTTCTTC.